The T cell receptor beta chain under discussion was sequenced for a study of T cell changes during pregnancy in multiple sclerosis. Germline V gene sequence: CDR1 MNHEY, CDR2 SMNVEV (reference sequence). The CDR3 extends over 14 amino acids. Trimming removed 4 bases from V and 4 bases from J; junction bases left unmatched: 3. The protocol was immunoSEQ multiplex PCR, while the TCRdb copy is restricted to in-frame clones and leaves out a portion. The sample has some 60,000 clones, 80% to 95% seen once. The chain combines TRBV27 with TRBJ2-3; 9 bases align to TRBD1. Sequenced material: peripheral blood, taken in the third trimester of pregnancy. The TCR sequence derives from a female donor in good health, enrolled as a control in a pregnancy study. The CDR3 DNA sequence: TGTGCCAGCAGTTGGACAGGGGCACCAGATACGCAGTATTTT. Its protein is CASSWTGAPDTQYF.